This is a list of T cell receptor beta chains from one sample in a study of blood T cell repertoires in COVID-19. Clones were read by immunoSEQ multiplex PCR, and TCRdb kept only the in-frame ones, dropping some. The sample comprises a few hundred thousand clones, more than 75% of which are singletons, and over 2% rests with the top ten. The sample taken for sequencing was peripheral blood. All receptors come from a woman in her 50s with acute or convalescent COVID-19. Both conserved end residues are part of each CDR3. D genes are given only for firm matches. The size field is filled for only some rows; it gives once, few, many or a size class.

size	D	V	J	CDR3	DNA
.	TRBD2	TRBV10-3	TRBJ2-1	CAISETKMGLQSPNEQFF	TGTGCCATCAGTGAGACCAAGATGGGACTACAGTCGCCCAATGAGCAGTTCTTC
.	.	TRBV15	TRBJ2-5	CATRPTGAQETQYF	TGTGCCACCAGACCTACAGGAGCTCAAGAGACCCAGTACTTC
.	.	TRBV6-1	TRBJ2-5	CASSDRAGEETQYF	TGTGCCAGCAGTGACAGGGCAGGGGAAGAGACCCAGTACTTC
.	TRBD1	TRBV2	TRBJ2-7	CASSGTGGDEQYF	TGTGCCAGCAGTGGGACAGGGGGGGACGAGCAGTACTTC
few	TRBD1	TRBV5-4	TRBJ2-7	CASSMDRGAGEQYF	TGTGCCAGCAGCATGGACAGGGGAGCCGGCGAGCAGTACTTC
.	TRBD1	TRBV7-9	TRBJ1-2	CASSFPGQDYGYTF	TGTGCCAGCAGCTTCCCCGGACAGGACTATGGCTACACCTTC
.	TRBD1	TRBV7-9	TRBJ2-3	CASSLWTGTGIPDTQYF	TGTGCCAGCAGCTTATGGACCGGGACAGGGATCCCAGATACGCAGTATTTT
.	.	TRBV5-1	TRBJ2-7	CASSLVAESYEQYF	TGCGCCAGCAGCTTGGTCGCGGAATCCTACGAGCAGTACTTC
.	TRBD1	TRBV2	TRBJ1-4	CASSDRTGNEKLFF	TGTGCCAGCAGCGACCGGACAGGCAATGAAAAACTGTTTTTT
.	.	TRBV18	TRBJ1-5	CASSPDPGFGQPQHF	TGTGCCAGCTCACCGGACCCAGGGTTCGGTCAGCCCCAGCATTTT
.	TRBD1	TRBV5-1	TRBJ1-2	CASRLSVGRGQYGYTF	TGCGCCAGCAGGTTGAGTGTTGGCAGGGGGCAATATGGCTACACCTTC
.	TRBD1	TRBV4-1	TRBJ2-7	CASSQGWSGEGAYEQYF	TGCGCCAGCAGCCAAGGTTGGTCCGGTGAGGGGGCTTACGAGCAGTACTTC
.	TRBD2	TRBV3-1/TRBV3-2	TRBJ2-7	CASSPRGGGAGGPDEQYF	TGTGCCAGCAGCCCGCGGGGAGGGGGAGCGGGAGGGCCCGACGAGCAGTACTTC
.	TRBD2	TRBV6-6	TRBJ2-7	CASSNPSGRVYEQYF	TGTGCCAGCAGTAACCCTAGCGGGAGAGTGTACGAGCAGTACTTC
few	TRBD1	TRBV10-3	TRBJ1-4	CAISETDRGGEKLFF	TGTGCCATCAGTGAGACGGACAGGGGCGGTGAAAAACTGTTTTTT
.	.	TRBV18	TRBJ2-7	CASSQNRDTSYEQYF	TGTGCCAGCTCCCAAAATCGGGACACCTCCTACGAGCAGTACTTC
once	TRBD2	TRBV5-4	TRBJ2-2	CASSTSGRANTGELFF	TGTGCCAGCAGTACGAGCGGGAGGGCGAACACCGGGGAGCTGTTTTTT
.	TRBD2	TRBV28	TRBJ2-3	CASGEASGRALHTQYF	TGTGCCAGCGGAGAGGCTAGCGGGAGGGCCCTTCATACGCAGTATTTT
.	TRBD2	TRBV2	TRBJ2-1	CASTGTSGRGEQFF	TGTGCCAGCACCGGGACTAGCGGGAGGGGTGAGCAGTTCTTC
.	.	TRBV9	TRBJ2-3	CASSVVAGGNTDTQYF	TGTGCCAGCAGCGTAGTGGCAGGGGGGAACACAGATACGCAGTATTTT
.	.	TRBV19	TRBJ1-2	CASSIGAYGGASLPDGYTF	TGTGCCAGTAGTATCGGAGCATATGGGGGGGCGAGCCTCCCCGATGGCTACACCTTC
.	.	TRBV20-1	TRBJ2-7	CSALLARYHF	TGCAGTGCTCTCCTAGCGAGGTATCACTTC
.	.	TRBV28	TRBJ1-1	CASSLVRGNTEAFF	TGTGCCAGCAGTTTAGTCAGGGGGAACACTGAAGCTTTCTTT
few	TRBD2	TRBV27	TRBJ2-1	CASSSLAGIEEQFF	TGTGCCAGCAGTTCACTAGCGGGAATAGAGGAGCAGTTCTTC
.	.	TRBV9	TRBJ2-1	CASSDSYNEQFF	TGTGCCAGCAGTGACAGCTACAATGAGCAGTTCTTC
once	.	TRBV10-3	TRBJ2-3	CAIRNPDSTDTQYF	TGTGCCATCAGGAACCCCGACTCCACAGATACGCAGTATTTT
.	TRBD1	TRBV15	TRBJ2-7	CATSREQGIYEQYF	TGTGCCACCAGCAGAGAACAGGGGATCTACGAGCAGTACTTC
few	.	TRBV7-8	TRBJ2-7	CASSRRTSYEQYF	TGTGCCAGCAGCCGACGGACATCCTACGAGCAGTACTTC